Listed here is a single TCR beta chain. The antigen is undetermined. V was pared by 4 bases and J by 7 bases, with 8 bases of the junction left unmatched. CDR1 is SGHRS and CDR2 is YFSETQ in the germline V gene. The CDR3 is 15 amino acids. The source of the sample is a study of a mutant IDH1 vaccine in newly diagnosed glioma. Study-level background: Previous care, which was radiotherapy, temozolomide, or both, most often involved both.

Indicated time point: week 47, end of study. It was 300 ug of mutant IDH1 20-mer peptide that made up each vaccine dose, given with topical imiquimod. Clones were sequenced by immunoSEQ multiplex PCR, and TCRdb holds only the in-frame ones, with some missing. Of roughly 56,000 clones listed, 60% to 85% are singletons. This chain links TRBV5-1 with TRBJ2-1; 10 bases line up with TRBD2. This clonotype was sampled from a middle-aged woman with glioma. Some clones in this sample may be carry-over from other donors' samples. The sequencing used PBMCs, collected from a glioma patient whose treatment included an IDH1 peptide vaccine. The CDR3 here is CASSPASGGFNEQFF. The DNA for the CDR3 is TGCGCCAGCAGCCCGGCTAGCGGGGGCTTTAATGAGCAGTTCTTC.